This T cell receptor beta chain emerged from a study of blood T cell repertoires in COVID-19. Study at large: From the United States, Italy and Spain came samples of acute and convalescent COVID-19. PBMCs, B-cell-depleted T cells, or T cells were the source of the cDNA or gDNA that made up the material.

The CDR3 has 16 amino acids. V was cut by 3 bases and J by 0 bases, with 12 bases left in between. The V gene's germline CDR1 is SGHAT and CDR2 FQNNGV. Original data processing: Estimation of nucleated cell counts relied on the amplification of reference gene primers. This table comes from immunoSEQ multiplex PCR, and its TCRdb copy is limited to in-frame clones, with some not included. V and J calls and clone size follow that table, whereas D and trimming were derived from the DNA. The table has under 150,000 clones, 81% seen once; the top ten hold approximately 8.4%. The V and J genes are TRBV11-2 and TRBJ2-4; possibly TRBD1 for D (5 bases). The receptor's source is a human donor with acute or convalescent COVID-19. The donor label of this sample is uncertain. Source material: peripheral blood. CDR3 nucleotides: TGTGCCAGCAGCTTCTCCAGGGCCGTAGCCAAAAACATTCAGTACTTC. Its translation: CASSFSRAVAKNIQYF.